The rows below give T cell receptor beta chains drawn from one sample of a study of early T cells in non-severe SARS-CoV-2 infection. TCRdb ran MiXCR on the 5' RACE reads and lists one entry per CDR3 protein. The repertoire consists of about 22,000 distinct CDR3 sequences, with about 4.7% occurring once and the leading ten covering under 20%. Sequenced sample: whole blood. These receptor sequences come from an adult who was a healthcare worker with PCR-confirmed SARS-CoV-2 infection or an uninfected control (not recorded which). Both conserved end residues are part of each CDR3. D genes are given only for firm matches. Clone size is given for some rows only: seen once, a few or many times, or a class if the clone is expanded.

NA	TRBV12-3/TRBV12-4	many	TRBJ2-7	12	TGTGCCAGCAGTCCGAGTACCTACGAGCAGTACTTC	CASSPSTYEQYF
NA	TRBV7-7	many	TRBJ2-2	15	TGTGCCAGCAGCCCTGGGGGGATGAACACCGGGGAGCTGTTTTTT	CASSPGGMNTGELFF
TRBD1	TRBV29-1	few	TRBJ1-1	12	TGCAGCGTTGGACAGGGGAACACTGAAGCTTTCTTT	CSVGQGNTEAFF
TRBD1	TRBV6-1	many	TRBJ1-5	13	TGTGCCAGCACGGGACAGGGCGGGCAGCCCCAGCATTTT	CASTGQGGQPQHF
TRBD2	TRBV7-8	few	TRBJ2-1	18	TGTGCCAGCAGCTTAGCGCCCACCGCGGGGGGCGGCTACAATGAGCAGTTCTTC	CASSLAPTAGGGYNEQFF
NA	TRBV7-8	few	TRBJ2-3	14	TGTGCCAGCAGCTTAGACCGTACCGCAGATACGCAGTATTTT	CASSLDRTADTQYF
NA	TRBV5-1	NA	TRBJ2-2	14	TGCGCCAGCAGCTTGGGGGATTACACCGGGGAGCTGTTTTTT	CASSLGDYTGELFF
NA	TRBV5-8	NA	TRBJ1-4	12	TGTGCCAGCAGCTTGCGAAAAACTGGACTGTTTTTT	CASSLRKTGLFF
TRBD2	TRBV7-9	few	TRBJ2-4	15	TGTGCCAGCAGTCAAAGCGGGGTAGCCAAAAACATTCAGTACTTC	CASSQSGVAKNIQYF
NA	TRBV7-2	many	TRBJ1-2	14	TGTGCCAGCAGCTTAGAACAGGCGAGCTATGGCTACACCTTC	CASSLEQASYGYTF
TRBD2	TRBV6-5	many	TRBJ2-1	15	TGTGCCAGCAGCCCGGGAGGCGGGGAAGTCGATGAGCAGTTCTTC	CASSPGGGEVDEQFF
TRBD1	TRBV7-9	many	TRBJ1-1	13	TGTGCCAGCAGCCGGACAGGGCTCACTGAAGCTTTCTTT	CASSRTGLTEAFF
NA	TRBV6-2/TRBV6-3	many	TRBJ2-5	14	TGTGCCAGCAGTCGTCCCCTAAGGGGAGAGACCCAGTACTTC	CASSRPLRGETQYF
NA	TRBV12-3/TRBV12-4	NA	TRBJ2-1	18	TGTGCCAGCAGTCTTCTGACTCAAACACACCCAATAATTGAGGAGCAGTTCTTC	CASSLLTQTHPIIEEQFF
TRBD2	TRBV30	many	TRBJ2-3	15	TGTGCCTGGAGTGTAAGCGGGGGGGTCACAGATACGCAGTATTTT	CAWSVSGGVTDTQYF
NA	TRBV29-1	many	TRBJ2-2	15	TGCAGCGCTCGCCGGGACAACTCGAACACCGGGGAGCTGTTTTTT	CSARRDNSNTGELFF
NA	TRBV9	few	TRBJ1-2	14	TGTGCCAGCAGCGCCTCCGGGTTCTGGGGTGGCTACACCTTC	CASSASGFWGGYTF
NA	TRBV18	medium-sized	TRBJ1-2	13	TGTGCCAGCTCAGGAACAGCTAACTATGGCTACACCTTC	CASSGTANYGYTF
TRBD1	TRBV7-6	NA	TRBJ1-1	13	TGTGCCAGCAGCTTCAAACAGGGGACTGAAGCTTTCTTT	CASSFKQGTEAFF
NA	TRBV4-2	few	TRBJ2-7	14	TGTGCCAGCAGCCAAGGGGGCTTGGGCTACGAGCAGTACTTC	CASSQGGLGYEQYF
TRBD1	TRBV4-3	few	TRBJ2-2	14	TGCGCCAGCAGACGGGACAGAGGGACCGGGGAGCTGTTTTTT	CASRRDRGTGELFF
NA	TRBV7-2	NA	TRBJ1-2	15	TGTGCCAGCAGCCCCCTCCTACAGGGTCACTATGGCTACACCTTC	CASSPLLQGHYGYTF
NA	TRBV24-1	few	TRBJ1-1	19	TGTGCCACCAGTGATCCATACGCCCCCCGGGAACGACGCGCCACTGAAGCTTTCTTT	CATSDPYAPRERRATEAFF
TRBD1	TRBV2	NA	TRBJ1-5	15	TGTGCCCGGGAAGGACAGGGCTTCTACAATCAGCCCCAGCATTTT	CAREGQGFYNQPQHF
NA	TRBV30	many	TRBJ1-2	15	TGTGCCTGGAGTGTACCTGGCAGGCCGAACTATGGCTACACCTTC	CAWSVPGRPNYGYTF
NA	TRBV3-1	many	TRBJ2-5	13	TGTGCCAGCAGCCCTGCTGCCCCCGAGACCCAGTACTTC	CASSPAAPETQYF
NA	TRBV29-1	few	TRBJ1-2	12	TGCAGCGTTGGGGAGGGAAGCTATGGCTACACCTTC	CSVGEGSYGYTF
NA	TRBV24-1	NA	TRBJ2-3	12	TGTGCCACCAGTGAAGTGTCAGATACGCAGTATTTT	CATSEVSDTQYF
NA	TRBV12-3/TRBV12-4	NA	TRBJ1-2	12	TGTGCCAGCAGTGACCTGTCCTATGGCTACACCTTC	CASSDLSYGYTF